These 6 T cell receptor beta chains were sequenced from one sample in a study of cytomegalovirus exposure and HLA in healthy donors. Measured with immunoSEQ multiplex PCR; TCRdb has only the in-frame clones, and not every one. The sample has about 82,000 clones, around 92% seen once; the top ten hold roughly 0.65%. The sequenced sample was PBMCs. The receptors derive from a man younger than 30 in good health and CMV-seronegative.

V is TRBV12-5 and J is TRBJ2-7; TRBD1 matches 7 bases. The CDR3 is 15 residues long. CDR1 and CDR2 from the germline V gene are LGHNT and FRNRAP. The V and J ends lost 4 bases and 4 bases, in that order; junction bases with no gene match: 10. DNA of the CDR3: TGTGCTAGTGGTTCACCGACAGGGAAGGCGTACGAGCAGTACTTC. Amino acid sequence: CASGSPTGKAYEQYF.

The chain joins TRBV7-8 to TRBJ2-7, with 7 nucleotides matching TRBD1. J was trimmed by 2 bases and V by 5 bases; bases with no gene match: 6. The CDR3 totals 14 residues. CDR1 SGHVS and CDR2 FQNEAQ come from the germline V gene. This CDR3 reads CASSRRQGPYEQYF. CDR3 in DNA: TGTGCCAGCAGCCGCCGACAGGGCCCCTACGAGCAGTACTTC.

The chain carries TRBV7-2 and TRBJ1-1; 8 bases agree with TRBD1. This CDR3 has 14 residues. V lost 3 bases to trimming and J lost 1 base; unmatched junction nucleotides: 1. Looked up from germline, CDR1 is SGHTA and CDR2 is FQGNSA. The CDR3 reads CASSFGQGNTEAFF. As DNA, the CDR3 is TGTGCCAGCAGCTTTGGACAGGGGAACACTGAAGCTTTCTTT. The variable domain in full, with the rest retrieved from reference TRBV7-2 and TRBJ1-1, is GAGVSQSPSNKVTEKGKDVELRCDPISGHTALYWYRQSLGQGLEFLIYFQGNSAPDKSGLPSDRFSAERTGGSVSTLTIQRTQQEDSAVYLCASSFGQGNTEAFFGQGTRLTVV.

The chain joins TRBV18 to TRBJ2-5; 8 positions match TRBD1. CDR3 length: 15 amino acids. Per germline, CDR1 KGHSH and CDR2 LQKENI. The ends lost 3 bases at V and 2 bases at J; junction bases unmatched: 5. CDR3 residues: CASSPYRGLQETQYF. CDR3 nucleotides: TGTGCCAGCTCACCCTACAGGGGGTTACAAGAGACCCAGTACTTC.

V and J are TRBV30 and TRBJ1-5; TRBD1 matches at 8 bases. This CDR3 region has 16 residues. Looked up from germline, CDR1 is GTSNPN and CDR2 is SVGIG (reference sequence). J was trimmed by 1 base and V by 3 bases; bases with no gene match: 8. CDR3 DNA: TGTGCCTGGAGCCCAAGACAGGGGAGGAGCAATCAGCCCCAGCATTTT. Amino acid sequence: CAWSPRQGRSNQPQHF. The full variable domain, in which reference TRBV30 and TRBJ1-5 provide the parts outside the CDR3, is SQTIHQWPATLVQPVGSPLSLECTVEGTSNPNLYWYRQAAGRGLQLLFYSVGIGQISSEVPQNLSASRPQDRQFILSSKKLLLSDSGFYLCAWSPRQGRSNQPQHFGDGTRLSIL.

CDR3 DNA sequence: TGTGCCAGCAGCTTTCCTCGGACGGGGGGGACTGAAGCTTTCTTT. Translated, it gives CASSFPRTGGTEAFF. This rearrangement joins TRBV7-9 to TRBJ1-1; D possibly corresponds to TRBD1 (5 bases). CDR3 size: 15 residues. Trimming left V 3 bases short and J 5 bases short, with 16 bases between. Germline V gives CDR1 SEHNR, CDR2 FQNEAQ (reference sequence).